This T cell receptor beta chain was found in a study of cytotoxic CD8 clonotypes in ibrutinib-treated CLL. General study findings and limits: Patients with sustained remission and those progressing were sampled at differing times.

Data came from immunoSEQ multiplex PCR; TCRdb stores just in-frame clones and leaves some out. The sample yields approximately 70,000 clones, about nine tenths seen once. CDR3 length: 16 amino acids. The V end was cut by 5 bases, the J end by 9 bases, with 26 bases between. Germline CDR1 is GTSNPN and CDR2 is SVGIG (reference sequence). Comments on this clone: The target antigen is unknown.

The sequenced sample was PBMCs, obtained after 12 months of ibrutinib treatment. V is TRBV30 and J is TRBJ2-1; D is perhaps TRBD2 (5 bases). The clonotype comes from a human donor with chronic lymphocytic leukemia. The DNA for the CDR3 is TGTGCCTGGGGCCGAGGCGGGCTCGTTTCTCCCGGTGAGCAGTTCTTC. This gives the protein CAWGRGGLVSPGEQFF. The full variable domain, in which reference TRBV30 and TRBJ2-1 provide the parts outside the CDR3, is SQTIHQWPATLVQPVGSPLSLECTVEGTSNPNLYWYRQAAGRGLQLLFYSVGIGQISSEVPQNLSASRPQDRQFILSSKKLLLSDSGFYLCAWGRGGLVSPGEQFFGPGTRLTVL.